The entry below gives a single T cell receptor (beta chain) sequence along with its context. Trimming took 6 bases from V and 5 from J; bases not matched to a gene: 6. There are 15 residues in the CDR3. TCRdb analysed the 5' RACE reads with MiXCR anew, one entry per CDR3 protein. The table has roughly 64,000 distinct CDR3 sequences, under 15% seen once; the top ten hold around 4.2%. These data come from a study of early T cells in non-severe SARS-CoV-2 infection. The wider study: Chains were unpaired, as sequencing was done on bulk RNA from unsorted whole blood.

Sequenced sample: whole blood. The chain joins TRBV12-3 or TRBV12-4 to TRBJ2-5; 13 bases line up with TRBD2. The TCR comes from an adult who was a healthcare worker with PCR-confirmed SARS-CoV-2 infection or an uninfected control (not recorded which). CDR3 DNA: TGTGCCAGCAGCGAAGGACTAGCGGGGGTTGAGACCCAGTACTTC. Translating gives CASSEGLAGVETQYF.